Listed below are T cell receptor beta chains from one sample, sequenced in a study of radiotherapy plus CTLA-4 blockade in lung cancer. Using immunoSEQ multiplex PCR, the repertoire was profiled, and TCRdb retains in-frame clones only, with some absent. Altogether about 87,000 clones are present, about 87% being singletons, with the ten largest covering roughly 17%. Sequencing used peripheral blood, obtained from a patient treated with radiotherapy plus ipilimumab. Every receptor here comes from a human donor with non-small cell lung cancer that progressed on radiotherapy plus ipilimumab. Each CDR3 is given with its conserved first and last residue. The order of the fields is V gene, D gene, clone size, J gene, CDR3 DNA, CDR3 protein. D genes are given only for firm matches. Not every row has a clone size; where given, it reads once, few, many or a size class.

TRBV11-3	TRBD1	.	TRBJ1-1	TGTGCCAGCAGCCACGGTGGACAGGGTCGAACTGAAGCTTTCTTT	CASSHGGQGRTEAFF
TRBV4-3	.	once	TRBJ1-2	TGCGCCAGCAGCCAGTTGGTAGCCTATGGCTACACCTTC	CASSQLVAYGYTF
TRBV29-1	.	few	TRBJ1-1	TGCAGCGGACGGGGGCAGCCGAACACTGAAGCTTTCTTT	CSGRGQPNTEAFF
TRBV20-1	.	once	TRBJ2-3	TGCAGTGCTAGCCGGATAGATACGCAGTATTTT	CSASRIDTQYF
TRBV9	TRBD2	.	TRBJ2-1	TGTGCCAGCAGCACCGATCCCGGGACTAGCGGGAGGGCCTACAATGAGCAGTTCTTC	CASSTDPGTSGRAYNEQFF
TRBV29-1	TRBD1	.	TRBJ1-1	TGCAGCGCTTCCGGACAGGGGGCAGGTGAAGCTTTCTTT	CSASGQGAGEAFF
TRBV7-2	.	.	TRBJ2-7	TGTGCCAGCAGCTTGGGGTGGGGGCCCTACGAGCAGTACTTC	CASSLGWGPYEQYF
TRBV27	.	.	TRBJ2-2	TGTGCCAGCAGTTTAGGACCATACACCGGGGAGCTGTTTTTT	CASSLGPYTGELFF
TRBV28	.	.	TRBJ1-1	TGTGCCAGCAGTATAAGGACGGCAATGAACACTGAAGCTTTCTTT	CASSIRTAMNTEAFF
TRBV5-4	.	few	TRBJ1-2	TGTGCCAGCAGCTTGGGAGGTGAAGCTAACTATGGCTACACCTTC	CASSLGGEANYGYTF
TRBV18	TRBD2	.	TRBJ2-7	TGTGCCAGCTCACCACTTTCTAGCGGGTCCTACGAGCAGTACTTC	CASSPLSSGSYEQYF
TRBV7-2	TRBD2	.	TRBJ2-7	TGTGCCAGCAGCGCTTGGCTGTTCGGCGGGAGTAGGTACGAGCAGTACTTC	CASSAWLFGGSRYEQYF
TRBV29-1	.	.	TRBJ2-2	TGCAGCGTTGCTATCCCTACCACCGACCGTCACCTCAACACCGGGGAGCTGTTTTTT	CSVAIPTTDRHLNTGELFF
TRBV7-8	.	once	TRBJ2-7	TGTGCCAGCAGCAATCTTAGAAGTTTAAGCTCCTACGAGCAGTACTTC	CASSNLRSLSSYEQYF
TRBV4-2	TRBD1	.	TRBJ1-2	TGTGCCAGCAGCCCCCAGACAGGGGACTATGGCTACACCTTC	CASSPQTGDYGYTF
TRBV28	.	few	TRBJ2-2	TGTGCCACTCATAACACCAACACCGGGGAGCTGTTTTTT	CATHNTNTGELFF
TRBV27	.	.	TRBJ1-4	TGTGCCAGCAGCCGAGAGGGGCCGGGCTCCGCAACTAATGAAAAACTGTTTTTT	CASSREGPGSATNEKLFF
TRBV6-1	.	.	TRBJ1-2	TGTGCCAGCAGTGAGGAGGGGCTAGGCTATGGCTACACCTTC	CASSEEGLGYGYTF
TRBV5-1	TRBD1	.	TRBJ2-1	TGCGCCAGCAGCCCGGGACAGTACAATGAGCAGTTCTTC	CASSPGQYNEQFF
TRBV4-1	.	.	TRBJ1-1	TGCGCCAGCAGCCAAGGTCCGACCGCAATAACGAACACTGAAGCTTTCTTT	CASSQGPTAITNTEAFF
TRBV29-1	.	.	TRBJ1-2	TGCAGCGTTGAAGTGCTACCTAACTATGGCTACACCTTC	CSVEVLPNYGYTF
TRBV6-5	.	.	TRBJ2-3	TGTGCCAGCAGTTACTCAACGGGACGCGCCCAGTATTTT	CASSYSTGRAQYF
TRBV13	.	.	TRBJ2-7	TGTGCCAGCAGCTTAGGGGGGACCCGGAGGGACGAGCAGTACTTC	CASSLGGTRRDEQYF
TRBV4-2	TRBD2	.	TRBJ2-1	TGTGCCAGCAGCCAAGATGGCCTAGCGGGGGGGAGGTCCTACAATGAGCAGTTCTTC	CASSQDGLAGGRSYNEQFF
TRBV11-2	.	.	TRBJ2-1	TGTGCCAGCAGCCCAGGCAGGGATATGGAGAATGAGCAGTTCTTC	CASSPGRDMENEQFF
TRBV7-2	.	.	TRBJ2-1	TGTGCCAGCAGCTTAACGGCTAGCCCTTTTTACAATGAGCAGTTCTTC	CASSLTASPFYNEQFF
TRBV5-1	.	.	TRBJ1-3	TGCGCCAGCAGCTCGGACACTGGAAACACCATATATTTT	CASSSDTGNTIYF
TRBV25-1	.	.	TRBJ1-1	TGTGCCAGCAGCCTCACGGGGGGGACTGAAGCTTTCTTT	CASSLTGGTEAFF
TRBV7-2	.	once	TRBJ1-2	TGTGCCAGCAGCCCCCGGACGGGAGGAGGCTACACCTTC	CASSPRTGGGYTF
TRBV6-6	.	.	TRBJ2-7	TGTGCCAGCAGTTACCCATTTGGCGACGAGCAGTACTTC	CASSYPFGDEQYF
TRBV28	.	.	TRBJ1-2	TGTGCCAGCAGTTTCGATTTGGGCCGCTATGGCTACACCTTC	CASSFDLGRYGYTF
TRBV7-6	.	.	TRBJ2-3	TGTGCCAGCAGCTTAGCTAACAGGAAAACTAGCACAGATACGCAGTATTTT	CASSLANRKTSTDTQYF
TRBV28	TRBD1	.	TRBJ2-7	TGTGCCAGCAGACCTTACCGGGACAGGGGGCTTGAGCAGTACTTC	CASRPYRDRGLEQYF
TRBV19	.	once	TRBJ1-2	TGTGCCAGTAGTACCCCTAGCGGGGGCCTATATGGCTACACCTTC	CASSTPSGGLYGYTF
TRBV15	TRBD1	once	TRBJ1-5	TGTGCCACCAGCAGGGGACAGGGCGGCTATAGCAATCAGCCCCAGCATTTT	CATSRGQGGYSNQPQHF
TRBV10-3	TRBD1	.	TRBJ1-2	TGTGCCATCACCCCGAACAGGGGGGATGACTATGGCTACACCTTC	CAITPNRGDDYGYTF
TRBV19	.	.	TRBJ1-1	TGTGCCAGTAGTATACCCTCGGACAGAGGCATTCGGAACACTGAAGCTTTCTTT	CASSIPSDRGIRNTEAFF
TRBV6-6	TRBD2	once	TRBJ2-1	TGTGCCAGCAGTCTGGGGGGGACCTACAATGAGCAGTTCTTC	CASSLGGTYNEQFF
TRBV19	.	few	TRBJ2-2	TGTGCCAGTAGACCCGACAGAAAAGCGAACACCGGGGAGCTGTTTTTT	CASRPDRKANTGELFF
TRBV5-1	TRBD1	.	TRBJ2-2	TGCGCCAGCAGCCCACAGGGGGCCGGGGAGCTGTTTTTT	CASSPQGAGELFF
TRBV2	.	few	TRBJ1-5	TGTGCCAGCAGGACTGGGGGGTCGGGTAGCAATCAGCCCCAGCATTTT	CASRTGGSGSNQPQHF
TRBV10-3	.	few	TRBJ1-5	TGTGCCATCAGTGAGTCGCGGGAGAATCAGCCCCAGCATTTT	CAISESRENQPQHF
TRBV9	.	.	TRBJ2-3	TGTGCCAGCAGCGTAACGGCGGGACCGTCCACAGATACGCAGTATTTT	CASSVTAGPSTDTQYF
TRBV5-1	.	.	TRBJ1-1	TGCGCCAGCAGCAATTCAGTATCCGGTGAAGCTTTCTTT	CASSNSVSGEAFF
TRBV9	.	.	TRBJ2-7	TGTGCCAGCAGCGTAGTCCCCGGAGGATACGAGCAGTACTTC	CASSVVPGGYEQYF
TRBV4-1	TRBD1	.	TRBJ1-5	TGCGCCAGCAGCCGCGGACAGGGGGCTGGCAATCAGCCCCAGCATTTT	CASSRGQGAGNQPQHF
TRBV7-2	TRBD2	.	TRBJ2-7	TGTGCCAGCAGCTTAGGGGACTACCCCAGTTCGGAGCAGTACTTC	CASSLGDYPSSEQYF
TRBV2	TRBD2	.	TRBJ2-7	TGTGCCAGCAGGGGTGGGCTAGCGGGCTCCTACGAGCAGTACTTC	CASRGGLAGSYEQYF